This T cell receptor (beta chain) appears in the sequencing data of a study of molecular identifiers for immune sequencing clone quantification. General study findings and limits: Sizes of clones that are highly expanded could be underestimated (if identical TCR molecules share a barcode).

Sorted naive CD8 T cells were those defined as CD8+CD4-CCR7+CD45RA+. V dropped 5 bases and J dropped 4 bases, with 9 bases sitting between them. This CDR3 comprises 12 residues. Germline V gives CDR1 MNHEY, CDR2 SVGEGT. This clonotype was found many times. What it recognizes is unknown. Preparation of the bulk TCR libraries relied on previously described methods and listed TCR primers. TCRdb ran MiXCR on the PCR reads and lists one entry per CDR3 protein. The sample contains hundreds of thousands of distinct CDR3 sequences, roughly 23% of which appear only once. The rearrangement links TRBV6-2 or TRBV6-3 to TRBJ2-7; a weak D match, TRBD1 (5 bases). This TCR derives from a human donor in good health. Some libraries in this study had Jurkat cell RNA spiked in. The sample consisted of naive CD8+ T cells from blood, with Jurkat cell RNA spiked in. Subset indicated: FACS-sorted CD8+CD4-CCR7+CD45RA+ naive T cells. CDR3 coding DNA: TGTGCCAGCAGTCGAACAGGATACGAGCAGTACTTC. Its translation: CASSRTGYEQYF.